This TCR beta chain came from a study of blood T cell repertoires in COVID-19. At the level of the study: Acute and convalescent COVID-19 samples came from the United States, Italy and Spain. The analysed material was cDNA or gDNA that came from T cells, B-cell-depleted T cells, or PBMCs.

The data were produced by immunoSEQ multiplex PCR, yet TCRdb's version contains in-frame clones alone and is incomplete. Of approximately 190,000 clones in the sample, around 84% were seen once. The sequenced sample consisted of peripheral blood. The TCR originated in a man aged 30-40 years with active or convalescent COVID-19.

CDR3 amino acids: CASSQTGGSYNEQFF. The CDR3 nucleotides read TGTGCCAGCTCACAGACAGGGGGCTCCTACAATGAGCAGTTCTTC. The rearrangement links TRBV18 to TRBJ2-1, with 9 bases fitting TRBD1. This CDR3 contains 15 residues. The J segment lost 0 bases and the V segment lost 4 bases, leaving 1 base of the junction unmatched. Germline V lookup: CDR1 KGHSH, CDR2 LQKENI.